These 21 T cell receptor beta chains were sequenced from one sample in a study of vaccination and CD4 T cells after COVID-19. Treatment reported: roughly 11-day PBMC culture with coronavirus spike peptide pools or control peptides (ViraFEST assay). Their antigens are not known. Cultured CD4+ T-cell DNA underwent Oncomine TCR Beta short-read sequencing. TCRdb used MiXCR to reprocess the PCR reads, holding one entry per CDR3 protein. Of approximately 16,000 distinct CDR3 sequences listed, 65% to 80% are singletons. The sequenced sample consisted of CD4+ T cells from blood, cultured in vitro. The receptors were gathered from a human donor who had recovered from COVID-19.

The rearrangement links TRBV20-1 to TRBJ1-1, with D maybe TRBD1 (6 bases). In germline, CDR1 is DFQATT, CDR2 SNEGSKA (reference sequence). V was cut by 6 bases and J by 1 base, with 15 bases left in between. The CDR3 contains 14 residues. The CDR3 DNA reads TGCAGTGCCGCCCGGGGGGGCCCGAACACTGAAGCTTTCTTT. As protein: CSAARGGPNTEAFF.

The chain links TRBV20-1 to TRBJ2-2; D gene unclear. CDR3 length: 13 residues. Looked up from germline, CDR1 is DFQATT and CDR2 is SNEGSKA (reference sequence). V shed 6 bases and J shed 2 bases, with 10 bases lying between them. The CDR3 bases are TGCAGTGCAAGCTACAGAAACACCGGGGAGCTGTTTTTT. The encoded protein is CSASYRNTGELFF.

This clonotype is a singleton in its sample. The V call is TRBV27, the J call TRBJ2-1; the match to TRBD2 covers 11 bases. V was pared by 7 bases and J by 4 bases, with 3 bases of the junction left unmatched. This CDR3 contains 14 residues. Germline CDR1 reads MNHEY; CDR2 reads SMNVEV (reference sequence). DNA for the CDR3: TGTGCCAGCACCGGGACTAGCGGATACAATGAGCAGTTCTTC. This gives the protein CASTGTSGYNEQFF.

This chain joins TRBV6-1 and TRBJ1-3; D is unclear. This CDR3 spans 15 amino acids. Looked up from germline, CDR1 is MNHNS and CDR2 is SASEGT. V lost 6 bases, J lost 0 bases, and 12 bases lay in between. CDR3 nucleotide sequence: TGTGCCAGCAGCCCCGACGGATTCTCTGGAAACACCATATATTTT. Translating gives CASSPDGFSGNTIYF.

Only one count was recorded for this clonotype. This chain joins TRBV20-1 and TRBJ2-3; D ambiguous. V lost 6 bases and J lost 0, with 10 bases in between. Germline CDR1 DFQATT, CDR2 SNEGSKA (reference sequence). CDR3 length: 13 amino acids. The CDR3 DNA reads as TGCAGTGCCACTAAGATCAGCACAGATACGCAGTATTTT. Protein sequence: CSATKISTDTQYF.

This chain joins TRBV10-3 and TRBJ2-2; D might be TRBD1 (5 bases). This CDR3 has 15 amino acids. Per the germline V gene, CDR1 is ENHRY and CDR2 is SYGVKD. The germline V and J ends were trimmed by 4 bases and 0 bases, with 9 bases remaining between them. The CDR3: CAISGEQANTGELFF. CDR3 DNA sequence: TGTGCCATCAGTGGGGAACAGGCGAACACCGGGGAGCTGTTTTTT.

This chain joins TRBV11-3 and TRBJ2-7; 12 nucleotides align to TRBD2. This CDR3 contains 17 residues. The V gene end was trimmed by 5 bases and the J gene end by 6 bases; junction bases not matched to a gene: 14. Germline CDR1 SGHNT, CDR2 YENEEA. CDR3 sequence reads: CASSLYLLAGGQGEQYF. CDR3 bases: TGTGCCAGCAGCCTTTACTTACTAGCGGGGGGTCAGGGCGAGCAGTACTTC. The variable domain in full, completed from reference TRBV11-3 and TRBJ2-7, reads EAGVVQSPRYKIIEKKQPVAFWCNPISGHNTLYWYLQNLGQGPELLIRYENEEAVDDSQLPKDRFSAERLKGVDSTLKIQPAELGDSAVYLCASSLYLLAGGQGEQYFGPGTRLTVT.

The V and J genes are TRBV20-1 and TRBJ2-3, with 7 nucleotides matching TRBD1. This CDR3 is 14 amino acids long. The V gene's germline CDR1 is DFQATT and CDR2 SNEGSKA (reference sequence). With 6 bases clipped from V and 6 bases from J, the junction kept 12 bases outside the gene matches. The CDR3 here is CSAPLDRATDTQYF. The CDR3 DNA reads as TGCAGTGCCCCCCTTGACAGGGCCACCGATACGCAGTATTTT.

This chain links TRBV5-4 with TRBJ1-5, with 8 bases that match TRBD1. V lost 7 bases, J lost 5 bases, and 5 bases stayed unmatched. The V gene's germline CDR1 is SGHNT and CDR2 YYREEE (reference sequence). This CDR3 has 13 amino acids. The chain's CDR3 is CASSGGWDQPQHF. In nucleotides, the CDR3 is TGTGCCAGCTCAGGGGGCTGGGATCAGCCCCAGCATTTT.

The rearrangement links TRBV2 to TRBJ1-3; TRBD1 matches at 7 bases. CDR3 length: 18 residues. CDR1 is SNHLY and CDR2 is FYNNEI in the germline V gene. Germline trimming cut 6 bases from V and 0 bases from J; bases unmatched to any gene: 14. The CDR3 spells CASRPPYRGLYSGNTIYF. The CDR3 DNA reads TGTGCCAGCAGGCCGCCCTACAGGGGACTGTACTCTGGAAACACCATATATTTT.

The chain employs TRBV20-1 and TRBJ1-4; D gene ambiguous. From germline, CDR1 is DFQATT and CDR2 SNEGSKA (reference sequence). This CDR3 comprises 16 residues. V shed 3 bases and J shed 7 bases, with 21 bases lying between them. This chain's CDR3 is CSARPRRSLRFEKLFF. CDR3 nucleotide sequence: TGCAGTGCTAGGCCGCGTAGGAGTTTACGTTTTGAAAAACTGTTTTTT.

This clonotype was picked up a small number of times. The V gene is TRBV27, the J gene TRBJ1-6; D might be TRBD1 (5 bases). The CDR3 consists of 13 residues. Germline loops: CDR1 MNHEY, CDR2 SMNVEV (reference sequence). V lost 5 bases and J lost 8, with 10 bases in between. CDR3 DNA: TGTGCCAGCAGTCCGGGGACCGATTCACCCCTCCACTTT. Translating gives CASSPGTDSPLHF.

The rearrangement joins TRBV12-3 or TRBV12-4 to TRBJ1-1, with 8 bases lining up with TRBD1. With 6 bases clipped from V and 2 bases from J, the junction kept 5 bases outside the gene matches. The length of the CDR3 is 14 residues. The CDR3 protein is CASRRQGINTEAFF. CDR3 in DNA: TGTGCCAGCAGGAGACAGGGGATTAACACTGAAGCTTTCTTT.

The gene calls are TRBV2 and TRBJ2-3; D might be TRBD1 or TRBD2, each matching 6 bases. CDR3 length: 16 residues. V lost 1 base and J lost 2, with 13 bases in between. Looked up from germline, CDR1 is SNHLY and CDR2 is FYNNEI. The CDR3, as DNA: TGTGCCAGCAGTGAAGATGGGGGGCCGTTCACAGATACGCAGTATTTT. It codes for CASSEDGGPFTDTQYF.

The chain combines TRBV2 with TRBJ2-3, with a tentative D call TRBD2 (5 bases). The CDR3 totals 15 residues. Germline V gene sequence: CDR1 SNHLY, CDR2 FYNNEI. The V and J ends lost 4 bases and 5 bases respectively, with 16 bases between them. The DNA for the CDR3 is TGTGCCAGCAGTGCCAGTTCTAGCAAGGGAGATACGCAGTATTTT. It specifies CASSASSSKGDTQYF.

The V call is TRBV20-1, the J call TRBJ1-1, with 10 bases aligning to TRBD1. V lost 0 bases and J lost 3; bases outside the gene matches: 7. Germline V gene sequence: CDR1 DFQATT, CDR2 SNEGSKA (reference sequence). The CDR3 sequence is 16 residues long. The CDR3 is CSARDSGQGVDTEAFF. CDR3 sequence (DNA): TGCAGTGCTAGAGATTCAGGACAGGGGGTTGACACTGAAGCTTTCTTT.

The chain carries TRBV20-1 and TRBJ1-1; D remains ambiguous. The CDR3 length is 13 residues. Germline lookup yields CDR1 DFQATT and CDR2 SNEGSKA (reference sequence). Between the trimmed V and J ends, which lost 6 bases and 3 bases, there was a span of 14 bases. The CDR3 here is CSASTPADTEAFF. CDR3 coding DNA: TGCAGTGCGTCGACCCCCGCGGACACTGAAGCTTTCTTT.

The chain is built from TRBV10-3 and TRBJ2-7; 10 positions agree with TRBD2. The CDR3 covers 15 residues. Germline values: CDR1 ENHRY, CDR2 SYGVKD. V was pared by 5 bases and J by 0 bases, with 4 bases of the junction left unmatched. The CDR3 DNA sequence: TGTGCCATCAGTAGAGCGGGGGGGAGCTCCTACGAGCAGTACTTC. It encodes CAISRAGGSSYEQYF.

This chain uses TRBV11-3 with TRBJ2-3, with D perhaps assigned TRBD1 or TRBD2 (5 bases each). This CDR3 is 16 amino acids long. Germline V gene sequence: CDR1 SGHNT, CDR2 YENEEA. V lost 1 base and J 4 bases, leaving 15 bases between the germline ends. CDR3: CASSLGRRENADTQYF. DNA of the CDR3: TGTGCCAGCAGCTTAGGTCGCAGGGAGAACGCAGATACGCAGTATTTT.

The J gene is TRBJ2-3, the V gene TRBV20-1, with D maybe TRBD2 (7 bases). CDR3 length: 13 residues. Germline CDR1 reads DFQATT; CDR2 reads SNEGSKA (reference sequence). Trimming removed 5 bases at V and 1 base at J, with 10 bases between. The CDR3 here is CSAGGAGTDTQYF. In DNA form, the CDR3 reads TGCAGTGCTGGGGGGGCGGGCACAGATACGCAGTATTTT.

V and J are TRBV28 and TRBJ2-7; a weak D match, TRBD1 (5 bases). Germline loops: CDR1 MDHEN, CDR2 SYDVKM. The CDR3 is made up of 13 amino acids. The ends were cut back, 2 bases at V and 1 base at J, with 6 bases in the middle. The CDR3 loop is CASSLGASYEQYF. CDR3 in DNA: TGTGCCAGCAGTTTAGGGGCATCCTACGAGCAGTACTTC.